The 29 T cell receptor beta chains presented below share a single source sample, sequenced in a study of beta chain features in type 1 diabetes. cDNA synthesis used the whole RNA isolate, giving expressed TCRB sequences. Sequencing was performed with immunoSEQ multiplex PCR; in TCRdb, only in-frame clones are kept and a portion is missing. The sample records more than 130,000 clones, about 7% being singletons. Sequenced: central memory CD4+ T cells from blood. These receptors all come from a woman aged 30 to 39 in good health.

Only a few counts were recorded for this clone. The sample has other DNA sequences that encode this CDR3 too. The chain recombines TRBV7-2 with TRBJ1-5; TRBD1 aligns across 7 bases. V was clipped by 5 bases and J by 5 bases; unmatched bases: 3. CDR3 length: 13 residues. Per germline, CDR1 SGHTA and CDR2 FQGNSA. CDR3 sequence (DNA): TGTGCCAGCAGCCGACAGGGTGATCAGCCCCAGCATTTT. It is translated as CASSRQGDQPQHF.

This clone was observed a handful of times. This rearrangement joins TRBV2 to TRBJ2-5, with D possibly TRBD1 on 6 matching bases. The CDR3 has 14 amino acids. Germline lookup yields CDR1 SNHLY and CDR2 FYNNEI. The ends were cut back, 5 bases at V and 5 bases at J, with 15 bases in the middle. The CDR3: CASSKNREGETQYF. In DNA, the CDR3 is TGTGCCAGCAGTAAGAACAGGGAAGGGGAGACCCAGTACTTC.

This clone occurred a few times. The genes are TRBV7-9 and TRBJ2-7; 7 bases are shared with TRBD2. V trimming: 5 bases; J trimming: 6 bases; junction bases outside the gene matches: 13. The germline gives CDR1 SEHNR, CDR2 FQNEAQ (reference sequence). The CDR3 is 15 amino acids. The CDR3 DNA is TGTGCCAGCAGCCCTCGAAGGGCGGGAGAAAGCGAGCAGTACTTC. It encodes CASSPRRAGESEQYF.

This clone was seen only a few times. The DNA of the CDR3 is TGTGCCAGCAGCTTAGGAGGACAGATGGATACGCAGTATTTT. Protein: CASSLGGQMDTQYF. The chain carries TRBV7-2 and TRBJ2-3; D might be TRBD1 (6 bases). Trimming stripped 1 base from V and 6 bases from J, with 11 bases between. This CDR3 region has 14 residues. Germline V lookup: CDR1 SGHTA, CDR2 FQGNSA. Drawing the rest from reference TRBV7-2 and TRBJ2-3, the complete variable domain is GAGVSQSPSNKVTEKGKDVELRCDPISGHTALYWYRQSLGQGLEFLIYFQGNSAPDKSGLPSDRFSAERTGGSVSTLTIQRTQQEDSAVYLCASSLGGQMDTQYFGPGTRLTVL.

V usage is TRBV11-2 and J usage is TRBJ2-3; D may be TRBD1 (5 bases). Looked up from germline, CDR1 is SGHAT and CDR2 is FQNNGV. The CDR3 sequence is 13 residues long. Trimming took 4 bases from V and 2 from J, leaving 7 bases between them. Written as DNA, the CDR3 is TGTGCCAGCAGCTCAGGGTTCACAGATACGCAGTATTTT. It translates to CASSSGFTDTQYF.

This CDR3 is CASSMTSGSRAEQYF. The DNA for the CDR3 is TGTGCCAGTAGTATGACTAGCGGGAGTCGGGCCGAGCAGTACTTC. V gene TRBV19 combines with J gene TRBJ2-7; the match to TRBD2 covers 12 bases. Germline values: CDR1 LNHDA, CDR2 SQIVND (reference sequence). This CDR3 spans 15 amino acids. The V and J ends lost 3 bases and 6 bases, in that order; junction bases with no gene match: 6. Full variable domain (remainder filled in from reference TRBV19 and TRBJ2-7): DGGITQSPKYLFRKEGQNVTLSCEQNLNHDAMYWYRQDPGQGLRLIYYSQIVNDFQKGDIAEGYSVSREKKESFPLTVTSAQKNPTAFYLCASSMTSGSRAEQYFGPGTRLTVT.

The rearrangement uses TRBV10-3 and TRBJ2-1, with 12 bases aligning to TRBD2. The V and J ends lost 8 bases and 0 bases, in that order; junction bases with no gene match: 11. Germline V gene sequence: CDR1 ENHRY, CDR2 SYGVKD. CDR3 length equals 18 residues. The CDR3, as DNA: TGTGCCATCTGGGGGGCACCGACTAGCGGGAGCTCCTACAATGAGCAGTTCTTC. Its translation: CAIWGAPTSGSSYNEQFF.

There are a few counts of this clone. The V gene is TRBV18, the J gene TRBJ2-1; D unclear. The germline V and J ends were trimmed by 0 bases and 5 bases, with 8 bases remaining between them. CDR1 is KGHSH and CDR2 is LQKENI in the germline V gene. The CDR3 spans 14 residues. The CDR3, as DNA: TGTGCCAGCTCACCACCGGTGGCAGACAATGAGCAGTTCTTC. It yields the protein CASSPPVADNEQFF.

The CDR3 region has the DNA TGTGCCAGCAGCTTGAATCCGGGACAGGGGAATGAAAAACTGTTTTTT. Protein: CASSLNPGQGNEKLFF. The gene calls are TRBV7-6 and TRBJ1-4; 10 nucleotides line up with TRBD1. Looked up from germline, CDR1 is SGHVS and CDR2 is FNYEAQ. The V segment lost 3 bases and the J segment 5 bases; nucleotides outside the gene matches: 6. The CDR3 has 16 amino acids.

The CDR3 here is CASSREGQGGTEAFF. The CDR3 DNA reads TGTGCCAGCAGCCGTGAAGGACAGGGCGGAACTGAAGCTTTCTTT. The J gene is TRBJ1-1, the V gene TRBV7-2; 8 bases map to TRBD1. Trimming at V came to 5 bases and at J to 5 bases, leaving 10 bases not matched to a gene. This CDR3 spans 15 amino acids. Germline V gene sequence: CDR1 SGHTA, CDR2 FQGNSA.

The chain has TRBV18 and TRBJ2-5; D is possibly TRBD1 (7 bases). The CDR3 covers 15 residues. Deletions cut 4 bases from V and 5 bases from J, with 17 bases between. Germline assignment: CDR1 KGHSH and CDR2 LQKENI. The CDR3, as DNA: TGTGCCAGCTCACTCGGAGGGGGCAGTCTGGAGACCCAGTACTTC. This encodes CASSLGGGSLETQYF.

This clone was found a few times. The chain links TRBV6-5 to TRBJ2-7; D is unresolved. Trimming stripped 0 bases from V and 5 bases from J, with 11 bases between. CDR1 and CDR2 from the germline V gene are MNHEY and SVGAGI. This CDR3 spans 14 amino acids. The CDR3 sequence: CASSYSFRTHEQYF. The CDR3, as DNA: TGTGCCAGCAGTTACTCTTTCAGAACCCACGAGCAGTACTTC.

This clone was counted ten times or more. The chain joins TRBV19 to TRBJ2-1; D is unclear. With 3 bases removed from V and 10 bases from J, the gap between germline ends came to 13 bases. This CDR3 has 13 amino acids. Germline V lookup: CDR1 LNHDA, CDR2 SQIVND (reference sequence). Here the CDR3 reads CASSMISRGEQFF. CDR3 coding DNA: TGTGCCAGTAGTATGATTAGCCGTGGCGAGCAGTTCTTC.

This clone has only a few counts. In DNA, the CDR3 is TGTGCCAGCAGATTTCGAAGTAGGTACTTC. Encoded protein: CASRFRSRYF. The chain uses TRBV7-4 and TRBJ2-7; no definite D call. This CDR3 has 10 amino acids. V was pared by 6 bases and J by 12 bases, with 12 bases between. Germline CDR1 is SGHVT and CDR2 is SQSDAQ.

The rearrangement uses TRBV11-2 and TRBJ2-1; TRBD1 matches 9 bases. J lost 5 bases, V lost 1 base, and 3 bases had no gene match. This CDR3 spans 15 amino acids. CDR1 and CDR2 (germline): SGHAT, FQNNGV. The CDR3 loop reads CASSLGGQGHNEQFF. The DNA of the CDR3 is TGTGCCAGCAGCTTAGGGGGACAGGGCCACAATGAGCAGTTCTTC.

The gene calls are TRBV14 and TRBJ2-5, with D possibly being TRBD2 (5 bases). V was clipped by 0 bases and J by 5 bases, with 16 bases between them. Germline CDR1 is SGHDN and CDR2 is FVKESK. CDR3 length equals 16 residues. The chain's CDR3 is CASSQDAGQREETQYF. The CDR3 nucleotides read TGTGCCAGCAGCCAAGATGCAGGCCAAAGGGAGGAGACCCAGTACTTC.

This clone was counted a few times. V usage is TRBV27 and J usage is TRBJ2-7; 7 bases agree with TRBD2. The CDR3 contains 15 residues. The J segment lost 6 bases and the V segment lost 3 bases, leaving 11 bases of the junction unmatched. Germline V gene sequence: CDR1 MNHEY, CDR2 SMNVEV (reference sequence). CDR3 in amino acids: CASSLERGPRFEQYF. In DNA, the CDR3 is TGTGCCAGCAGTTTGGAGCGGGGACCTCGGTTCGAGCAGTACTTC.

The rearrangement uses TRBV28 and TRBJ1-1; D is perhaps TRBD1 (6 bases). The V and J ends lost 3 bases and 1 base respectively, with 12 bases between them. This CDR3 region has 15 residues. Germline CDR1 MDHEN, CDR2 SYDVKM. The CDR3 bases are TGTGCCAGCAGTTTCCCCCAGGGGCCGAACACTGAAGCTTTCTTT. Its protein product is CASSFPQGPNTEAFF.

This chain uses TRBV4-3 with TRBJ2-3; 8 bases fit TRBD2. Germline CDR1 and CDR2: LGHNA and YSLEER. There are 16 residues in the CDR3. V dropped 4 bases and J dropped 3; count of bases not matched to a gene: 9. The CDR3 nucleotides read TGCGCCAGCAGCCGAGGAGCGGGAGAGGGAACAGATACGCAGTATTTT. Amino acids: CASSRGAGEGTDTQYF.

This clone was seen more than once but under ten times. V is TRBV5-1 and J is TRBJ2-1; no firm D call. The CDR3 spans 13 residues. Germline CDR1 SGHRS, CDR2 YFSETQ. V gave up 0 bases and J gave up 5 bases, with 6 bases separating them. CDR3 DNA: TGCGCCAGCAGCTTGGGTATTAACAATGAGCAGTTCTTC. Encoded protein: CASSLGINNEQFF.

This clone was counted only a few times. The rearrangement links TRBV28 to TRBJ2-1; 9 bases are shared with TRBD2. J was trimmed by 7 bases and V by 4 bases; bases with no gene match: 5. Looked up from germline, CDR1 is MDHEN and CDR2 is SYDVKM. The CDR3 loop spans 14 amino acids. CDR3 nucleotides: TGTGCCAGCAGTTACCTAGCGGGACATAATGAGCAGTTCTTC. Encoded protein: CASSYLAGHNEQFF.

This clone was detected many times. The chain employs TRBV7-2 and TRBJ2-7, with 9 bases matching TRBD1. Trimming removed 5 bases from V and 0 bases from J; junction bases left unmatched: 2. There are 14 residues in the CDR3. CDR1 is SGHTA and CDR2 is FQGNSA in the germline V gene. DNA of the CDR3: TGTGCCAGCAGCAGGACAGGGGACTCCTACGAGCAGTACTTC. This sequence encodes CASSRTGDSYEQYF.

This chain connects TRBV25-1 to TRBJ2-3, with D possibly TRBD1 on 6 matching bases. V was trimmed by 4 bases and J by 4 bases, leaving 15 bases between them. The CDR3 extends over 15 amino acids. In germline, CDR1 is MGHDK, CDR2 SYGVNS. In nucleotides, the CDR3 is TGTGCCAGCAGTGGCCGGGATGGGGGCCCAGATACGCAGTATTTT. Its protein product is CASSGRDGGPDTQYF.

V is TRBV7-6 and J is TRBJ2-2; 13 bases agree with TRBD2. The J segment lost 8 bases and the V segment lost 3 bases, leaving 3 bases of the junction unmatched. The germline V gene encodes CDR1 SGHVS and CDR2 FNYEAQ. The CDR3 extends over 15 amino acids. The CDR3 bases are TGTGCCAGCAGCTTGGGGACTAGCGGGACTGGGGAGCTGTTTTTT. Translating gives CASSLGTSGTGELFF.

The chain is built from TRBV5-1 and TRBJ2-5; TRBD1 matches at 7 bases. J gave up 0 bases and V 4 bases, and 6 bases lay outside the gene matches. Germline V gene lookup returns CDR1 SGHRS and CDR2 YFSETQ. The CDR3 length is 15 residues. In DNA form, the CDR3 reads TGCGCCAGCAGCCCGGGACAGAGCTACCAAGAGACCCAGTACTTC. It codes for CASSPGQSYQETQYF.

J is TRBJ1-1 and V is TRBV4-3; 7 nucleotides align to TRBD1. CDR1 is LGHNA, CDR2 YSLEER, per germline. The CDR3 has 14 residues. Germline trimming cut 4 bases from V and 3 bases from J; bases unmatched to any gene: 5. This CDR3 reads CASSRDTGDTEAFF. The DNA of the CDR3 is TGCGCCAGCAGCCGGGACACAGGGGACACTGAAGCTTTCTTT.

This clone appeared a few times. The chain combines TRBV6-5 with TRBJ1-2; possibly TRBD1 for D (6 bases). The CDR3 covers 14 residues. V lost 0 bases, J lost 8 bases, and 13 bases lay in between. Germline CDR1 MNHEY, CDR2 SVGAGI. The CDR3: CASSYSIQGFGYTF. For the CDR3, the DNA is TGTGCCAGCAGTTACTCGATACAGGGTTTCGGCTACACCTTC.

This clone was counted ten times or more. The CDR3 DNA follows: TGCAGCGTTGGATCGTTCGCAGGGCCCCTGAACACTGAAGCTTTCTTT. This translates into CSVGSFAGPLNTEAFF. V gene TRBV29-1 combines with J gene TRBJ1-1, with D tentatively TRBD1 (5 bases). CDR3 size: 16 residues. V was shortened by 4 bases and J by 0 bases, with 18 bases between the two germline ends. Germline lookup yields CDR1 SQVTM and CDR2 ANQGSEA.

This clone was recorded a few times. The chain joins TRBV5-4 to TRBJ2-1; D may be TRBD2 (5 bases). The CDR3 runs 13 residues. The germline CDR1 and CDR2 sequences are SGHNT and YYREEE (reference sequence). V was shortened by 3 bases and J by 8 bases, with 12 bases between the two germline ends. This chain's CDR3 is CASSSLRVHEQFF. The CDR3, as DNA: TGTGCCAGCAGCTCCCTGCGGGTTCATGAGCAGTTCTTC.